This T cell receptor beta chain was identified during a study of graft-versus-host responses after intestinal transplantation. The CDR3 is 15 amino acids. From germline, CDR1 is SGHTA and CDR2 FQGNSA. The V and J ends lost 5 bases and 2 bases respectively, with 12 bases between them. The data were produced by immunoSEQ multiplex PCR, yet TCRdb's version contains in-frame clones alone and is incomplete. The sample has approximately 85,000 clones; roughly 91% are singletons. A note on this clone: Its antigen remains unidentified.

This chain joins TRBV7-2 and TRBJ2-2; perhaps TRBD1 as D (5 bases). The sample was unstimulated CD8+ T cells sorted from spleen or lymph node cells, taken before transplant. The receptor was derived from a human donor who was the organ donor for an intestinal transplant. The CDR3 DNA reads as TGTGCCAGCAGCCCTTATGGGGCAAACACCGGGGAGCTGTTTTTT. Translated, it gives CASSPYGANTGELFF.